Sequencing of this TCR beta chain was carried out in a study of cytomegalovirus exposure and HLA in healthy donors. Study-level findings and limits: Reportedly, TCR beta sequences accurately predicted HLA-A and HLA-B alleles in most subjects. As immune exposure information, only CMV serostatus was available.

PCR involved 60 Vbeta and 13 Jbeta primers. Some clones are missing from TCRdb's copy, which holds only in-frame ones; the method was immunoSEQ multiplex PCR. Seen here are around 180,000 clones, 80% to 90% observed once, and the top ten hold 2.4%. The V and J ends lost 0 bases and 4 bases respectively, with 11 bases between them. The V gene's germline CDR1 is SGHKS and CDR2 YYEKEE (reference sequence). The CDR3 is made up of 15 amino acids. This clone was picked up many times. What it recognizes is unknown. Material for sequencing was PBMCs. The rearrangement joins TRBV5-5 to TRBJ1-5; tentatively, D is TRBD1 (6 bases). The receptor comes from a male donor in good health and CMV-seronegative. For the CDR3, the DNA is TGTGCCAGCAGCTTGGAAGGGGGGGGAAATCAGCCCCAGCATTTT. Its translation: CASSLEGGGNQPQHF.